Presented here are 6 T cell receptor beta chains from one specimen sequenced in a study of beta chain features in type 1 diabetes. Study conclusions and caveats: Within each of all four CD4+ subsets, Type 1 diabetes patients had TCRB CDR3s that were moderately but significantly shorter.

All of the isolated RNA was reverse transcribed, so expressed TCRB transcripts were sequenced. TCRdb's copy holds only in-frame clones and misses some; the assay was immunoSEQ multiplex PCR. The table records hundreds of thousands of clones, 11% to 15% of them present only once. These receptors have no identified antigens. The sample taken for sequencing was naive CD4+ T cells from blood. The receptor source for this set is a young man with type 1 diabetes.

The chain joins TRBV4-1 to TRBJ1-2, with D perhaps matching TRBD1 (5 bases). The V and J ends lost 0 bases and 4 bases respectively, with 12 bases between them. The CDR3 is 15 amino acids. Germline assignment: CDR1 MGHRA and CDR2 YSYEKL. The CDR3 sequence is CASSQEGQGLYGYTF. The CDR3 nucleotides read TGCGCCAGCAGCCAAGAAGGGCAGGGCCTCTATGGCTACACCTTC.

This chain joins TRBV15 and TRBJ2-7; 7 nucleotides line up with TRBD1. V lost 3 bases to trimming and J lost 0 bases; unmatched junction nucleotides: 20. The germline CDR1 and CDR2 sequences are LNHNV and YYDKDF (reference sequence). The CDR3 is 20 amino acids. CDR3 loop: CATSSSRPRRTGVSSYEQYF. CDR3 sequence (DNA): TGTGCCACCAGCAGTTCCCGCCCTCGCCGAACAGGGGTGAGCTCCTACGAGCAGTACTTC.

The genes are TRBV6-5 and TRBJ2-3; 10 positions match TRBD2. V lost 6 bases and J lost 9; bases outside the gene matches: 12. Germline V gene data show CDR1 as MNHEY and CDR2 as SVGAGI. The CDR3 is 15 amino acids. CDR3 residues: CASSLSGTSAQTQYF. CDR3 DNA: TGTGCCAGCAGCCTTTCCGGGACTAGCGCCCAAACGCAGTATTTT.

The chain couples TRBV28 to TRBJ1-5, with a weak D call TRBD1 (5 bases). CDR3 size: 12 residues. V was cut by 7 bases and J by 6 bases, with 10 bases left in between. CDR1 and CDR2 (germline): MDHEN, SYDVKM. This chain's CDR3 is CASTIGGQPQHF. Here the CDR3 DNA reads TGTGCCAGCACCATCGGGGGTCAGCCCCAGCATTTT.

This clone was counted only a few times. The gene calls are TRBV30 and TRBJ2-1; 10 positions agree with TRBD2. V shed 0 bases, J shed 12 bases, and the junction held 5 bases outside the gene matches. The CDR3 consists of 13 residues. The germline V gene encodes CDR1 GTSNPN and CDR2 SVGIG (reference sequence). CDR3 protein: CAWSVTSGVGQFF. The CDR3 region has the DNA TGTGCCTGGAGTGTAACTAGCGGGGTGGGGCAGTTCTTC.

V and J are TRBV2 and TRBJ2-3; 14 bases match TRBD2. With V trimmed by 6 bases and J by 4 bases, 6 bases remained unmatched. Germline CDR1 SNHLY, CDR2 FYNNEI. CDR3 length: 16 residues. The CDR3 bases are TGTGCCAGCAGCTATGGACTAGCGGGAGGCGCAGATACGCAGTATTTT. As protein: CASSYGLAGGADTQYF. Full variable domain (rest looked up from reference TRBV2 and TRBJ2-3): EPEVTQTPSHQVTQMGQEVILRCVPISNHLYFYWYRQILGQKVEFLVSFYNNEISEKSEIFDDQFSVERPDGSNFTLKIRSTKLEDSAMYFCASSYGLAGGADTQYFGPGTRLTVL.